This T cell receptor beta chain was documented in a study of T cells in Graves' hyperthyroidism and ophthalmopathy (dated by TCRdb to between 2018 and 2020). For context, the study as a whole: Peripheral blood samples were taken at the time of initial diagnosis, prior to any treatment. To identify distinguishing TCR V-J signatures, a discovery cohort of around 100 patients was used, comprising under 45 with Graves' ophthalmopathy and roughly 60 with stable Graves' hyperthyroidism. Whether ophthalmopathy could be predicted prospectively was tested in an independent validation cohort made up of fewer than 20 hyperthyroidism patients plus 17 patients who later progressed to ophthalmopathy. For training and testing, the 95 to 100 patients in the discovery cohort were randomly divided in a 7:3 ratio. In addition, the study compared T-cell repertoires in thyroid tissue and in blood from about 6 Graves' hyperthyroidism patients. Once sampling was done, hyperthyroidism patients were given methimazole at a starting dose of 30 mg daily, whereas ophthalmopathy patients were given high-dose intravenous methylprednisolone. TCR Vbeta CDR3 sequencing of approximately 140 peripheral blood samples (more than 40 ophthalmopathy, roughly 74 hyperthyroidism and approximately 17 progressor patients) is reported in the paper. Beyond this particular receptor, the publication reports: During validation, the model predicted progression to ophthalmopathy a median of approximately six months ahead of onset, with approximately 70% sensitivity and more than 72% specificity. In cross-validation, a model built on a 13 V-J signature told ophthalmopathy apart from stable hyperthyroidism with roughly 87% sensitivity and approximately 81% specificity, and in testing the same model reached 80%/75%. Sample size was not statistically predetermined, and investigators were not blinded to group allocation. Most expanded thyroid clonotypes (frequency above 0.001) were also detected in blood, suggesting blood repertoires may reflect thyroid immune responses.

The TCR beta CDR3 regions were amplified from RNA transcripts. The first round of RT-PCR for the TCR CDR3 was performed with the HTBI primer set and the Qiagen OneStep RT-PCR kit. The libraries were constructed in a second round of multiplex PCR and then size-selected and purified. Paired-end sequencing of the libraries was performed with 100 bp reads on an Illumina HiSeq2000. Per the original workflow: Raw data were processed with SOAPnuke, discarding reads with adapters, uncalled bases, mean Phred below 15, or no exact constant-primer or identifier match. COPE v1.2.5 was used to merge the high-quality paired reads, and each unique nucleotide sequence was defined as a clonotype. Clonotypes were aligned to IMGT TRBV, TRBD and TRBJ reference segments using MiTCR v1.1. Only V-J combinations with frequency above 0.0001, covering about 99% of repertoires, were analysed. The TCS score was defined as the ratio of F50 (clonal expansion) to E x V (chaos), calculated using BLOSUM62-based TCRdist between CDR3 peptides within each V-J. Welch's t-statistics and random forest reduced roughly 500 V-J features to 10 to 15, which were used in a naive Bayes classifier (R e1071). TCRdb took the public reads, trimmed them with fastp at Q25, ran MiXCR for clone calling and kept in-frame beta chains. Identical CDR3 protein sequences are pooled into one entry, listed with their most common genes and DNA. These V and J calls derive from TCRdb rather than the authors' analysis. This sample comprises about 330,000 distinct CDR3 sequences, roughly 13% of them detected only once. The ten largest account for roughly 33% of the sample.

This clonotype was counted many times. This receptor's antigen is unknown. The sample holds no much larger clone one base away, and base qualities are not on file. The germline V gene yields MDHEN for CDR1 and SYDVKM for CDR2. The CDR3 runs 15 residues from the cysteine to the phenylalanine. The kept DNA is CDR3 alone, 45 bases in frame from the first base. V is cut by 2 bases and J by 4 bases, and the space between the germline ends is 14 bases. Ophthalmopathy patients had moderately to severely active disease, Clinical Activity Score of at least 3, NOSPECS grade of at least 4, and duration under 3 months. Exclusion was applied to patients with uncontrolled infections, other autoimmune diseases, pregnancy or lactation. Diagnoses were established on the basis of clinical symptoms, serum thyroxine and TRAb, thyroid ultrasound, and orbital computed tomography. Ficoll-Paque density gradient centrifugation was used to isolate PBMCs from approximately 10 ml of fresh peripheral blood. Trizol reagent was used to extract total RNA, and RNA quality was then checked on an Agilent 2100 Bioanalyzer.

The specimen was blood. The sequence was collected from a middle-aged woman with Graves' ophthalmopathy. The chain couples TRBV28 to TRBJ1-2; TRBD1 is possibly the D segment (5 matching bases). The CDR3 reads CASSLRRGVAYGYTF. The nucleotides read TGTGCCAGCAGTTTAAGGAGGGGAGTTGCCTATGGCTACACCTTC.